This TCR beta chain was obtained from a study of cytomegalovirus exposure and HLA in healthy donors (dated by TCRdb to 2015 to 2018). Broadly, across the study: According to an earlier analysis of around 600 of the donors, some 180 million T cells yielded 117 million unique TCR beta sequences and about 300 Gb of sequence data. The study combined high-throughput TCR immunosequencing, statistical association of individual TCRs with disease status, and machine learning to predict cytomegalovirus infection status. Donor age, sex, ethnicity and CMV serostatus were compiled alongside the repertoire data. The aim of the study was to test whether cataloging public T cell receptors could identify signatures of past pathogen exposure. Genome-wide SNP genotypes for about 65% of the 666 donors were used in a later genetic analysis, which treated that subset as a discovery cohort. Class I and class II HLA loci were covered by the typing at four-digit resolution. Rather than drawing on any new phenotypic data, the later analysis identified candidate immune exposures from TCR beta sequences and the way those sequences occurred across donors. Several DR-DQ haplotypes were treated as single units for association and clustering because of strong linkage in the cohort. About 280 gigabases of sequencing data and roughly 81 million unique TCR sequences made up an early release that covered approximately 700 HLA-typed donors. The number of donors typed differed by locus, with roughly 620-630 for A, B, C, DRB1 and DQB1, around 500 for DQA1, over 600 for DPA1, and about 450 for DPB1. Every repertoire in the discovery cohort had been generated on one and the same sequencing platform. In addition to the first cohort of about 650 subjects, a separate validation cohort of 120 different subjects was used. Among the 398 genotyped donors, 75% to 90% belonged to the genetic ancestry cluster associated with self-reported Caucasian donors. A later analysis re-analyzed previously published TCR beta repertoires from 666 donors and added high-resolution HLA genotyping to study TCR occurrence patterns. The T cell repertoires of 666 subjects were profiled by immunosequencing and related to cytomegalovirus serostatus. On average, over 200,000 unique TCR beta nucleotide sequences were sequenced per donor among about 400 genotyped donors of the cohort, with roughly 18% of those sequences being non-productive. An earlier analysis of fewer than 750 of the donors used high-throughput TCR beta sequencing to judge whether each TCR beta V gene segment behaved as functional or pseudogenic.

The cohort comprised some 680 healthy bone marrow donors. All cohort members were sampled while nominally healthy, although unrecorded immune exposures were likely present. The donor was CMV seronegative and was included in the group of approximately 350 seronegative cohort members. A peripheral blood sample was provided by each donor, and peripheral blood mononuclear cells were used for TCR beta sequencing. The Qiagen DNeasy Blood Extraction Kit was used to extract genomic DNA from the blood cell samples. CDR1 and CDR2, looked up from the germline V gene, are SGDLS and YYNGEE. V loses 0 bases of germline sequence and J loses 7 bases, and the interval between the two ends is 10 bases. Measured from the cysteine to the phenylalanine, the CDR3 is 13 residues long. Just CDR3 DNA is preserved here, 39 bases in frame from base 1. About this clone itself: The antigen it binds to is not known. Nothing much larger sits one base from this clone, and base qualities are not available.

The protocol used for the library was the immunoSEQ multiplex PCR assay. For the multiplex PCR, a mixture combining 60 forward primers for TCR Vbeta segments and 13 reverse primers for TCR Jbeta segments was used. The CDR3 region of rearranged TCR beta genes was amplified from genomic DNA by a multiplex PCR assay. The amplified TCR beta libraries were sequenced on the Illumina HiSeq System as 87-base-pair reads. Regarding the original processing steps: In a later analysis, some 80 million unique TCR beta chains were counted across the 666 repertoires, and around 10 million of these chains were shared by at least two donors. To remove PCR and sequencing errors, raw reads were error-corrected and collapsed into unique sequences using a nearest-neighbor algorithm that merged closely related sequences. Alignment of CDR3 sequences to IMGT reference sequences was used to assign V, D and J gene segments. Each retained sequence needed at least a six-nucleotide match to both a V gene segment and a J gene segment. A rearrangement was called productive if the CDR3 had no stop codons and remained in frame with V and J, and every other rearrangement was called non-productive. CDR3 was defined by IMGT convention, running from the second conserved V-encoded cysteine to the conserved J-encoded phenylalanine. The earlier analysis of 500 to 750 of the donors excluded any sequence lacking an unambiguous match to a single V gene segment. An earlier analysis of roughly 590 of the donors called V segments functional above 56.7% productive rearrangements and segregating when the between-donor standard deviation exceeded 5%. A statistical classification framework was built to diagnose cytomegalovirus status from the catalog of TCR beta chain sequences. In a later analysis, TCR nucleotide sequences were compared against IMGT/GENE-DB human TR gene sequences so that V and J genes could be assigned. In a later analysis, CDR3 sequences and most-parsimonious VDJ recombination scenarios were assigned using the TCRdist pipeline. A later analysis defined each TCR beta chain by its CDR3 amino acid sequence plus V-gene family, and excluded reads lacking a unique V-gene family. To address suspected cross-contamination and a sequencing artifact, a later analysis removed some 620 highly shared, low-generation-probability nucleotide sequences. A later analysis calculated a clonal expansion index for each public chain from normalized within-repertoire ranks of inferred template counts. A later analysis computed generation probabilities with a VDJ recombination model fitted to out-of-frame rearrangements, and checked the results against IGoR. Hypergeometric tests were used in a later analysis to score TCR-TCR, TCR-HLA and TCR-CMV co-occurrence, with a repertoire-size bias correction applied to the TCR pairs. A later analysis estimated false discovery rates by permuting HLA or CMV assignments 20 times. A later analysis grouped co-occurring TCRs with DBSCAN, adding TCRdist sequence similarity when clustering within HLA-allele-positive subsets. Repertoires with fewer than 30,000 or more than 120,000 public chains, plus five repertoires with anomalous nucleotide sharing, were excluded from co-occurrence clustering. The source is immuneACCESS, and TCRdb retained only in-frame sequences with V and J called. Part of the clones is not carried over; for the studies checked, unresolved V genes explain less than half of this, and the remainder is unexplained. V and J calls and clone size follow that table, whereas D and trimming were derived from the DNA. For this sample there are under 200,000 clones; 75% appear just once. Roughly 5% of the sample lies in the top ten.

Study-wide conclusions, independent of this receptor: HLA typing was unavailable for some donors at each locus, so association tests used only the typed subset. A total of about 150 TCR beta chains were listed by the study as associated with cytomegalovirus. Across donors, most TCR sequences were observed very rarely, whereas some public TCRs were present in many individuals. Linkage disequilibrium might explain the correlated functional status among segregating V segments, but an unknown experimental factor could not be ruled out. The authors suggested that the approach could potentially be generalized to other disease states and immunological phenotypes. A later analysis found that TCR association rates varied across HLA loci, with DRB1 alleles showing the most associated TCRs and HLA-C alleles the fewest. V-gene and J-gene trimming of TCR beta chains was associated with a missense DCLRE1C variant in a later genetic analysis, and the association was replicated in an independent cohort. The presence/absence analyses assumed that sequencing depth was roughly uniform across donors, and that assumption may not be true. In a later analysis, several top co-occurrence clusters were reported to appear linked to parvovirus B19, influenza, CMV and Epstein-Barr virus. In vitro tests confirmed that a few of the cytomegalovirus-associated TCR beta chains recognize cytomegalovirus antigens. Immune exposure information for the cohort was limited to CMV serostatus. In both the original and validation cohorts, the classifier was reported to diagnose cytomegalovirus status with high specificity and sensitivity. Compared with equally common non-associated chains, HLA-associated TCR beta chains in a later analysis were more clonally expanded and had lower generation probabilities. Specific HLA alleles were associated with over 15,000 TCR beta sequences at a false discovery rate of 0.05 in a later analysis. Because the 87-base-pair reads could not distinguish some IMGT-functional V segments, including TRBV6-2 and TRBV6-3, those segments were excluded. An earlier analysis of several hundred of the donors showed that most TCR beta V segments appeared in productive rearrangements either about 87% or about 30% of the time, which broadly matched IMGT annotations. A further reported finding was that TCR beta sequences accurately predicted the HLA-A and HLA-B alleles for most subjects in the first cohort. In this cohort, only TCR beta chains were sequenced, and detectable features were limited by the absence of alpha or paired-chain data. The sequencing pipeline was judged likely to have produced a cluster of highly shared sequence variants as a technical artifact. Because counts were too low, about 15 rarely observed V segments, including chromosome 9 orphons, were left out of the earlier analysis of approximately 500 of the donors. Most CMV-associated TCR beta chains appeared to be HLA-restricted in a later analysis, and the HLA associations seemed to be driven largely by CMV exposure. In a later genetic analysis, fewer N-insertions in productive TCRs were reported among donors in an Asian-associated ancestry cluster than the approximately 710-donor mean. Strong co-occurrence of HLA alleles, especially DR and DQ, made assigning TCR associations to individual alleles difficult.

Sequenced: PBMCs. This chain is built from TRBV9 and TRBJ1-1, with an unclear D gene assignment. This clonotype originated in a male donor in good health and CMV-seronegative. CDR3 sequence: CASSVVSTGEAFF. The sequence in DNA is TGTGCCAGCAGCGTAGTTAGTACCGGTGAAGCTTTCTTT.